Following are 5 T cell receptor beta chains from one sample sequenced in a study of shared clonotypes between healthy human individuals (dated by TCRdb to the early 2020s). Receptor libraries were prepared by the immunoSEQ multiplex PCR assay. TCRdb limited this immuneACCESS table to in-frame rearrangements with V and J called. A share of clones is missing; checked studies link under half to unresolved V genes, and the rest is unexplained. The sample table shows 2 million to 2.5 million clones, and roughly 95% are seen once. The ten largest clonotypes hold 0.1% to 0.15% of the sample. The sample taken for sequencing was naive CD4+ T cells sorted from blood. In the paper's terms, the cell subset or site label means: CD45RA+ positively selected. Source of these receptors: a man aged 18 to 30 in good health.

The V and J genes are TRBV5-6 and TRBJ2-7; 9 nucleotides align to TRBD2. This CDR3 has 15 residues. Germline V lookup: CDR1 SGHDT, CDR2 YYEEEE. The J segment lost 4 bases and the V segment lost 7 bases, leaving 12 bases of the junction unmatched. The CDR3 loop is CASWDMTSGDYEQYF. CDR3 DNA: TGTGCCAGCTGGGACATGACTAGCGGAGATTACGAGCAGTACTTC.

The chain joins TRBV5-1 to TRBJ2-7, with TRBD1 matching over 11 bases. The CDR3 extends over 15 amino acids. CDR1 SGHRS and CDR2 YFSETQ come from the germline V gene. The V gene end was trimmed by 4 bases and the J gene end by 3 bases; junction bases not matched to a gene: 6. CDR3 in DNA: TGCGCCAGCAGCGTGCCGGGACAGGGGGTCTACGAGCAGTACTTC. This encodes CASSVPGQGVYEQYF.

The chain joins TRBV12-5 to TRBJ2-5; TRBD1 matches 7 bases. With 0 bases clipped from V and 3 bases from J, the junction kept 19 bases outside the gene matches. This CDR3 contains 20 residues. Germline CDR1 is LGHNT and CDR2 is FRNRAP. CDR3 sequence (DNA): TGTGCTAGTGGTTTGGTTTTTGGGCCAGGGGGTGGAAGCAGGGAAGAGACCCAGTACTTC. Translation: CASGLVFGPGGGSREETQYF.

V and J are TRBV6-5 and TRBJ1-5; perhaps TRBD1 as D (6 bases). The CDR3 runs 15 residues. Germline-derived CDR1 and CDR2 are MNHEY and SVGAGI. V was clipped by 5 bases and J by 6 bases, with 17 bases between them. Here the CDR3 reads CASSTTSGVGQPQHF. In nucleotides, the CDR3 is TGTGCCAGCAGTACTACATCAGGGGTAGGTCAGCCCCAGCATTTT.

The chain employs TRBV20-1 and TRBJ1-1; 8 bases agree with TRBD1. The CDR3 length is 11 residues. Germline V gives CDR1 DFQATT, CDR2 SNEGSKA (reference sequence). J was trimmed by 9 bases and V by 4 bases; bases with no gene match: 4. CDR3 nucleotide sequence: TGCAGTGCTACCGACAGGGGCCAAGCTTTCTTT. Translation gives CSATDRGQAFF.